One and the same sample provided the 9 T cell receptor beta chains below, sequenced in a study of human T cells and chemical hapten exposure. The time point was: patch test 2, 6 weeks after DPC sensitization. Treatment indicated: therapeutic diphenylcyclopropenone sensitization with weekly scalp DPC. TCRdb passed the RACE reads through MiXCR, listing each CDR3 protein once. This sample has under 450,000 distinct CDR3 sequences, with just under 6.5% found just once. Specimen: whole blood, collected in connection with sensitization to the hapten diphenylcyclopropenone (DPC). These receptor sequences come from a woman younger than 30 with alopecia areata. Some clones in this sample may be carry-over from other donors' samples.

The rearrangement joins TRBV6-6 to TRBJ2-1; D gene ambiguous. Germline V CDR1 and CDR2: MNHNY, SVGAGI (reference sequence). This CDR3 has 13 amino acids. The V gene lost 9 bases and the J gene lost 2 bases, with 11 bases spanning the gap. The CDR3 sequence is CASNFATYNEQFF. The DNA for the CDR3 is TGTGCCAGTAACTTCGCTACCTACAATGAGCAGTTCTTC.

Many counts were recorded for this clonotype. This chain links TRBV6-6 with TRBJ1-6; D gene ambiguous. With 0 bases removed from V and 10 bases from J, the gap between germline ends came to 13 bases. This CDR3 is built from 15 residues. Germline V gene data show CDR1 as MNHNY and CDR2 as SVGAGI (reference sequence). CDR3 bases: TGTGCCAGCAGTTACTCGATGGAGGGCAGCTCACCCCTCCACTTT. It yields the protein CASSYSMEGSSPLHF.

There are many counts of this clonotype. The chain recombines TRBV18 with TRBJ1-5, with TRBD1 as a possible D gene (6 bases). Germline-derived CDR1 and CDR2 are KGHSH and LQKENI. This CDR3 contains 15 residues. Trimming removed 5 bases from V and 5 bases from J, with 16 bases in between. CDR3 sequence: CASSTAGDTDQPQHF. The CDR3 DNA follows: TGTGCCAGCTCAACCGCAGGGGATACTGATCAGCCCCAGCATTTT.

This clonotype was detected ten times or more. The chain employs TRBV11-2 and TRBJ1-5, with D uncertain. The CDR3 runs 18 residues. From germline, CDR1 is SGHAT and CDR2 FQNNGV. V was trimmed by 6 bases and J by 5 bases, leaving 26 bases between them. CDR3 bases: TGTGCCAGCAGGTTCGACGTCGGCGGACCTCCGACCCATCAGCCCCAGCATTTT. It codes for CASRFDVGGPPTHQPQHF.

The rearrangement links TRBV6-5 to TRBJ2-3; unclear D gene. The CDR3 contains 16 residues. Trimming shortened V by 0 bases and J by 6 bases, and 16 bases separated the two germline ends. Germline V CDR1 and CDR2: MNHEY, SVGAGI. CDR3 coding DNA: TGTGCCAGCAGTTACTCTGGCGCACCTCTAGGGGATACGCAGTATTTT. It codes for CASSYSGAPLGDTQYF.

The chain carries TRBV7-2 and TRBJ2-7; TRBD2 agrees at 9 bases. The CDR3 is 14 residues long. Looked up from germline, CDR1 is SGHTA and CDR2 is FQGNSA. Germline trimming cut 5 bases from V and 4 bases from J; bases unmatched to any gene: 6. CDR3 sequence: CASSQRLAGYEQYF. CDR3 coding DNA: TGTGCCAGCAGCCAACGTCTAGCGGGGTACGAGCAGTACTTC.

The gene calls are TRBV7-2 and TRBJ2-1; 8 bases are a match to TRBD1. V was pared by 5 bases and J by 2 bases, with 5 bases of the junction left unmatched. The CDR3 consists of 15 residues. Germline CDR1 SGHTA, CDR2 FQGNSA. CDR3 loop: CASSLDRGPYNEQFF. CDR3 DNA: TGTGCCAGCAGCCTTGACAGGGGACCCTACAATGAGCAGTTCTTC.

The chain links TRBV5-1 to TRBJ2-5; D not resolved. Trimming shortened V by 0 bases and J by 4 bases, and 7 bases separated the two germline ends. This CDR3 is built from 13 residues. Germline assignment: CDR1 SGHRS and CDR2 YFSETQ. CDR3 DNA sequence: TGCGCCAGCAGCTTGGGCCTTTCAGAGACCCAGTACTTC. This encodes CASSLGLSETQYF.

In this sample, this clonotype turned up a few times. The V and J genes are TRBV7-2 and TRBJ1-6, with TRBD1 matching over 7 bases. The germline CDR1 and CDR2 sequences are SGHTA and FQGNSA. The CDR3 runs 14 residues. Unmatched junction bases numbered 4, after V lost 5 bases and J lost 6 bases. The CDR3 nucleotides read TGTGCCAGCAGCCCCGGACAGGTTAATTCACCCCTCCACTTT. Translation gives CASSPGQVNSPLHF.